This T cell receptor (beta chain) was identified during a study of early T cells in non-severe SARS-CoV-2 infection. Unique molecular identifiers (one per individual cDNA molecule) were attached. TCRdb itself ran the 5' RACE reads through MiXCR, one entry per CDR3 protein. Of around 67,000 distinct CDR3 sequences listed, roughly 11% are singletons. The source of this sequence is an adult who was a healthcare worker with PCR-confirmed SARS-CoV-2 infection or an uninfected control (not recorded which). The source material was whole blood, sampled at baseline.

CDR3 in DNA: TGCGCCAGCAGCCAAGAAGGTTTTTTTTACGAGCAGTACTTC. It specifies CASSQEGFFYEQYF. V is TRBV4-3 and J is TRBJ2-7, with no clear D. Germline V gives CDR1 LGHNA, CDR2 YSLEER. The germline V and J ends were trimmed by 0 bases and 4 bases, with 10 bases remaining between them. The CDR3 covers 14 residues.